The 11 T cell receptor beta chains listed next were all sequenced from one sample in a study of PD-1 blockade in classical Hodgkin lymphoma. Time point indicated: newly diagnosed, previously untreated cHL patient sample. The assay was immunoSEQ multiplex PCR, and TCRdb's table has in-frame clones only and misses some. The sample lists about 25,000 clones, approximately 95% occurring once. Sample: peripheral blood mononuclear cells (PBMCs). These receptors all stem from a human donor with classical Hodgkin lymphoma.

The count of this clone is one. CDR3 sequence: CASSFGTGELFF. CDR3 nucleotide sequence: TGTGCCAGCAGTTTCGGCACCGGGGAGCTGTTTTTT. The chain joins TRBV9 to TRBJ2-2, with unresolved D. Germline V gene data show CDR1 as SGDLS and CDR2 as YYNGEE. The CDR3 spans 12 residues. V was pared by 5 bases and J by 4 bases, with 6 bases between.

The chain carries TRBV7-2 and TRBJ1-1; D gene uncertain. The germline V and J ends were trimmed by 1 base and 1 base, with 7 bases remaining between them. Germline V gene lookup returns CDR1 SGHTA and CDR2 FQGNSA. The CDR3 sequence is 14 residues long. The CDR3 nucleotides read TGTGCCAGCAGCTTAGGGAGAGGGAACACTGAAGCTTTCTTT. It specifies CASSLGRGNTEAFF.

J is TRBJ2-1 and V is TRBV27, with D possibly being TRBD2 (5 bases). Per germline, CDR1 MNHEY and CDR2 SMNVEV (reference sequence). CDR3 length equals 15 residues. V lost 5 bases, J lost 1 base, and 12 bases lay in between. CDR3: CASSRKRTSYNEQFF. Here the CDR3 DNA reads TGTGCCAGCAGTAGAAAGCGGACGTCCTACAATGAGCAGTTCTTC.

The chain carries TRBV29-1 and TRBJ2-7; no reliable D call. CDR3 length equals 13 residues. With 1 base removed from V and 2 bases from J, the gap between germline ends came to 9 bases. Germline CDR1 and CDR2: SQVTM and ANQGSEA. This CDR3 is CSVEAGPTYEQYF. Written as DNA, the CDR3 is TGCAGCGTTGAAGCGGGTCCCACCTACGAGCAGTACTTC.

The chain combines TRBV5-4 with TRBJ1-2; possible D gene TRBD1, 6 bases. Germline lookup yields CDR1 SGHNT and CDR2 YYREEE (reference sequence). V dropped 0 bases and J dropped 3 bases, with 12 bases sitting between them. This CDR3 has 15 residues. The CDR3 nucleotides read TGTGCCAGCAGCTTGGATGTGGGGGGCGACTATGGCTACACCTTC. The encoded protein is CASSLDVGGDYGYTF.

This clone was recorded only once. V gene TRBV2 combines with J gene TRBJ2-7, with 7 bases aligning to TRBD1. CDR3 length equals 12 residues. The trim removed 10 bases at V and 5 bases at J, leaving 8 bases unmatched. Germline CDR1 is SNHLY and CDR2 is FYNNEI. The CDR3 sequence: CATEDRADEQYF. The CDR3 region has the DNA TGTGCCACCGAAGACAGGGCTGACGAGCAGTACTTC.

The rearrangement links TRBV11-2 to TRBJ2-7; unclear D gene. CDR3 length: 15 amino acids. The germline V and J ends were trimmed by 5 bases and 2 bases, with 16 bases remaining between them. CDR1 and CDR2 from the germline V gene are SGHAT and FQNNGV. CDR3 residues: CASSPRVGNPYEQYF. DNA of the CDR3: TGTGCCAGCAGCCCAAGGGTGGGCAATCCCTACGAGCAGTACTTC.

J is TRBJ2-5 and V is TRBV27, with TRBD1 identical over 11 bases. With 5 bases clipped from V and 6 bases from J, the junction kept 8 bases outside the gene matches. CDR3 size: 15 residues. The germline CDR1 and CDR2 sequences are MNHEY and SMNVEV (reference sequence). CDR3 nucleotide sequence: TGTGCCAGCAGTCCCGCCGGGACAGGGGGTCAGACCCAGTACTTC. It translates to CASSPAGTGGQTQYF.

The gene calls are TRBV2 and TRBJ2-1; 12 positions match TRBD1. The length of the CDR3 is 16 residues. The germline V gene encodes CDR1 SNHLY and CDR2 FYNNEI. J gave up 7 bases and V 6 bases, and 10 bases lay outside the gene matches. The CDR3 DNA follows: TGTGCCAGCAGAACTCCGGGACAGGGGGCCGGGAATGAGCAGTTCTTC. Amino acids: CASRTPGQGAGNEQFF.

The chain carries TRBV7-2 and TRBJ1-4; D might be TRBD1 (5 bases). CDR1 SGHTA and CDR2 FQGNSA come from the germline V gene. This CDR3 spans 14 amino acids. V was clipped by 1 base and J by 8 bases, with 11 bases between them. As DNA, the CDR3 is TGTGCCAGCAGCTTAGATCGGGGGAACGAAAAACTGTTTTTT. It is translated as CASSLDRGNEKLFF.

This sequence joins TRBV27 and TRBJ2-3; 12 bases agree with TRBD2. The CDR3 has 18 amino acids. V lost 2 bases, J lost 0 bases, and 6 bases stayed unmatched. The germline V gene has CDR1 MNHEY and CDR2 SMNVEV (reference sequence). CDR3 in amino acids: CASSLTLAGGGSTDTQYF. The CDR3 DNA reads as TGTGCCAGCAGTTTAACACTAGCGGGGGGCGGGAGCACAGATACGCAGTATTTT.